The rows below give T cell receptor beta chains drawn from one sample of a study of cytomegalovirus exposure and HLA in healthy donors. Sequencing was performed with immunoSEQ multiplex PCR; in TCRdb, only in-frame clones are kept and a portion is missing. This table has 100,000 to 150,000 clones, more than 75% appearing once. The sample was PBMCs. The receptors stem from a woman aged 55-69 years in good health and CMV-seropositive. Both conserved end residues are trimmed from each CDR3. D genes are given only for firm matches.

TRBV11-2,-,ASSLAGYNSPLH
TRBV25-1,-,ASSEYGSNQPQH
TRBV10-2,-,ASSDPRVTGDPYEQY
TRBV5-4,-,AQGGGLAGQETQY
TRBV7-2,-,ASSLGRSNQPQH
TRBV7-2,TRBD2,ASSSLPTSGGNTGELF
TRBV10-2,-,ASSEQENTEAF
TRBV6-5,TRBD2,ASSYQASGTYEQY
TRBV18,-,ASSSWPPGQIYEQY
TRBV15,TRBD1,ATRGQAGYGYT
TRBV29-1,-,SVGGVGQETQY
TRBV7-6,TRBD1,ASTSGTGGETQY
TRBV30,TRBD2,AWSAGRSTGELF
TRBV7-9,-,ASSLTEDHELF
TRBV25-1,TRBD1,ASSDSRQGAEQPQH
TRBV6-5,TRBD2,ASSYSGLAGPYEQY
TRBV4-3,-,ASSRQAGNYEQY
TRBV18,-,ASSNERNTGELF
TRBV9,TRBD2,ASSVSGGSTDTQY
TRBV7-2,-,ASSLTYRVGNTEAF
TRBV4-3,-,ASSQDAGTNYGYT
TRBV4-2,TRBD2,ASSQAWTGGGAYNEQF